This entry lists 7 T cell receptor beta chains sequenced from one sample in a study of T cell repertoires in cytomegalovirus infection (dated by TCRdb to about 2019). Sequencing was carried out with an Illumina HiSeq 1500. Clones were called with MiXCR by TCRdb after fastp trimmed the public reads at Q25, and only in-frame beta chains were retained. Each record represents a unique CDR3 protein, reported with the most common genes and DNA among its rows. Recorded for this sample are 310,000 or so distinct CDR3 sequences; around 10% of them occurred a single time. The ten largest clones capture around 2.6% of the sample. The sequenced sample was PBMCs. These receptors all stem from a human donor in good health (CMV status not recorded). Some clones in this sample may be carry-over from other donors' samples.

Many counts were recorded for this clonotype. This chain links TRBV11-3 with TRBJ1-1; D uncertain. Germline V gene lookup returns CDR1 SGHNT and CDR2 YENEEA. This CDR3 spans 13 amino acids. V was shortened by 6 bases and J by 0 bases, with 8 bases between the two germline ends. CDR3 sequence reads: CASSEGLNTEAFF. The CDR3 bases are TGTGCCAGCAGTGAAGGCCTGAACACTGAAGCTTTCTTT.

This chain links TRBV29-1 with TRBJ2-1; TRBD2 matches at 16 bases. The germline V gene has CDR1 SQVTM and CDR2 ANQGSEA. The length of the CDR3 is 15 residues. V dropped 5 bases and J dropped 9; count of bases not matched to a gene: 7. The CDR3 bases are TGCAGCGTTTCCTGGGGGACTAGCGGGGGGGGTGAGCAGTTCTTC. As protein: CSVSWGTSGGGEQFF.

This clonotype has ten or more counts. One end of the junction fails to match germline, which may point to a read error. The chain recombines TRBV7-7 with TRBJ2-5; 11 bases map to TRBD2. The germline gives CDR1 SSHAT, CDR2 FNYEAQ (reference sequence). This CDR3 has 13 residues. CDR3 protein: CASSRLAGETQYF. CDR3 sequence (DNA): TGTGCTAGCAGCAGACTAGCGGGGGAGACCCAGTACTTC.

This clonotype was seen many times. CDR3 coding DNA: TGTGCCAGCAGTGACTCCCGGGGAGGATACGAGCAGTACGTC. Its translation: CASSDSRGGYEQYV. The genes are TRBV6-2 or TRBV6-3 and TRBJ2-7; D perhaps matches TRBD2 (6 bases). CDR3 length: 14 amino acids. In germline, CDR1 is MNHEY, CDR2 SVGEGT.

This clonotype was found many times. This sequence joins TRBV7-2 and TRBJ2-2, with D possibly matching TRBD1 (6 bases). The length of the CDR3 is 17 residues. V was trimmed by 2 bases and J by 6 bases, leaving 19 bases between them. Germline CDR1 reads SGHTA; CDR2 reads FQGNSA. The CDR3 coding sequence is TGTGCCAGCAGCTTACTGGTTTCGGGGAAGGGGGCCGGGGAGCTGTTTTTT. It is translated as CASSLLVSGKGAGELFF.

The chain combines TRBV20-1 with TRBJ2-3; the match to TRBD2 covers 8 bases. Trimming at V came to 6 bases and at J to 0 bases, leaving 5 bases not matched to a gene. Germline V gene data show CDR1 as DFQATT and CDR2 as SNEGSKA (reference sequence). CDR3 length: 14 residues. The CDR3 DNA reads TGCAGTGCCCTAGCGGGCCCTAGCACAGATACGCAGTATTTT. It is translated as CSALAGPSTDTQYF.

In this sample, this clonotype turned up a few times. The chain combines TRBV14 with TRBJ2-5; D might be TRBD1 or TRBD2, each matching 5 bases. Germline CDR1 and CDR2: SGHDN and FVKESK. V lost 5 bases, J lost 1 base, and 14 bases lay in between. This CDR3 spans 15 amino acids. In DNA, the CDR3 is TGTGCCAGCAGCGAAGGGACGTTTTTCCAAGAGACCCAGTACTTC. It translates to CASSEGTFFQETQYF.